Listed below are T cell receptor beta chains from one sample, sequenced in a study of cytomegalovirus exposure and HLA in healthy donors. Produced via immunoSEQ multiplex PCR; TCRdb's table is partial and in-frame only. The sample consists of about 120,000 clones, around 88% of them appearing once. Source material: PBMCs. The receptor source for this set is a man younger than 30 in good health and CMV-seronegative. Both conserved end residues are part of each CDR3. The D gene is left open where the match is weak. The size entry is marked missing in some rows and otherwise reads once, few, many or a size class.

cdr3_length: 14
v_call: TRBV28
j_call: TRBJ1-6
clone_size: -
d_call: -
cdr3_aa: CASSFPGLDSPLHF
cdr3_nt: TGTGCCAGCAGTTTCCCAGGGTTGGATTCACCCCTCCACTTT

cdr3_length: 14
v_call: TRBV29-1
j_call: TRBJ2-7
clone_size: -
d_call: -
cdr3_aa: CSVEATGADYEQYF
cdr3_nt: TGCAGCGTTGAAGCGACAGGAGCAGACTACGAGCAGTACTTC

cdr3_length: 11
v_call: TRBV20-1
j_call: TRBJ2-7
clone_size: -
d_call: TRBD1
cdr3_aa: CSGQGTIEQYF
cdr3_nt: TGCAGTGGACAGGGGACGATCGAGCAGTACTTC

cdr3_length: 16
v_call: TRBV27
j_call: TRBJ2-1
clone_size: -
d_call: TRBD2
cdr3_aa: CASSPRTSGSSHEQFF
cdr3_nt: TGTGCCAGCAGTCCTCGGACTAGCGGGAGTTCACATGAGCAGTTCTTC

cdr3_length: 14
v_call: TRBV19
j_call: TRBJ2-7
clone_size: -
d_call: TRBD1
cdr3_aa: CASTEPGTGNEQYF
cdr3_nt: TGTGCCAGTACCGAACCGGGGACAGGCAACGAGCAGTACTTC

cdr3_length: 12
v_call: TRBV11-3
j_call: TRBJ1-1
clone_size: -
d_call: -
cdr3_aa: CASSSEASEAFF
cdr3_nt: TGTGCCAGCAGCTCCGAAGCTTCTGAAGCTTTCTTT

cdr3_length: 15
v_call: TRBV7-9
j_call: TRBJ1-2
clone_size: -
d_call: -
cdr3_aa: CASSSRTVANYGYTF
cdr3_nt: TGTGCCAGCAGCTCCCGGACAGTCGCTAACTATGGCTACACCTTC

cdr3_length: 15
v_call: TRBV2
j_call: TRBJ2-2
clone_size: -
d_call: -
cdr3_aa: CASTGAGGSTGELFF
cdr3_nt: TGTGCCAGCACAGGGGCGGGCGGCTCGACCGGGGAGCTGTTTTTT

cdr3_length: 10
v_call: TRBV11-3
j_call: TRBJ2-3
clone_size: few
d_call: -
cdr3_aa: CASSGQTQYF
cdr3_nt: TGTGCCAGCAGCGGACAAACGCAGTATTTT

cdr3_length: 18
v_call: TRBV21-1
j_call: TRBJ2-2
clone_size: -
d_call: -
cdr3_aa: CASNPGLAMNRVIGELFF
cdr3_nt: TGTGCCAGCAACCCGGGACTAGCCATGAATAGAGTTATCGGGGAGCTGTTTTTT

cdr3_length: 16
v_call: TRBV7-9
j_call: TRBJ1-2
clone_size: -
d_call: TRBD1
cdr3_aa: CASSLLGRGPNYGYTF
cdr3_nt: TGTGCCAGCAGCTTATTAGGCAGGGGGCCTAACTATGGCTACACCTTC

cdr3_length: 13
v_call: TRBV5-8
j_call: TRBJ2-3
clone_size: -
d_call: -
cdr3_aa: CASSHQLTDTQYF
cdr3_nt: TGTGCCAGCAGCCACCAACTCACAGATACGCAGTATTTT

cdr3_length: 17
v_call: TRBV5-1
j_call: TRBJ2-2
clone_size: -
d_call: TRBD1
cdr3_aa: CASIQNTGGVGTGELFF
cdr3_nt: TGCGCCAGCATCCAAAATACAGGGGGCGTCGGTACCGGGGAGCTGTTTTTT

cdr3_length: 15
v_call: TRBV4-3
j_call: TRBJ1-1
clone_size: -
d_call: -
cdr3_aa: CASSQDRGQNTEAFF
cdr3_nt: TGCGCCAGCAGCCAAGACCGGGGACAGAACACTGAAGCTTTCTTT

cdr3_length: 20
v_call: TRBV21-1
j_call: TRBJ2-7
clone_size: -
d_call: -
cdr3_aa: CASRAPSGTYSNSPLYEQYF
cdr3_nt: TGTGCCAGCAGGGCCCCTAGCGGGACATACTCAAACTCCCCGTTGTACGAGCAGTACTTC

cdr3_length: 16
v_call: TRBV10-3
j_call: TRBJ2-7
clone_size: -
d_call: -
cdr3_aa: CAISVGSWQGSYEQYF
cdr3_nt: TGTGCCATCAGTGTGGGTTCCTGGCAGGGCTCCTACGAGCAGTACTTC

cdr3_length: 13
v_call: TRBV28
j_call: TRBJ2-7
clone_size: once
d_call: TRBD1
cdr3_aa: CATGQEVTYEQYF
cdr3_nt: TGTGCGACAGGACAGGAAGTGACCTACGAGCAGTACTTC

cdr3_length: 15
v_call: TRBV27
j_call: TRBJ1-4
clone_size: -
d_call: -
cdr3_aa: CASSFNRATNEKLFF
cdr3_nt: TGTGCCAGCAGTTTTAACAGGGCAACTAATGAAAAACTGTTTTTT

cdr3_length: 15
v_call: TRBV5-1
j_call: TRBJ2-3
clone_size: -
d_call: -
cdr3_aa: CASSLAVSSTDTQYF
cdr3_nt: TGCGCCAGCAGCTTGGCTGTCAGTAGCACAGATACGCAGTATTTT

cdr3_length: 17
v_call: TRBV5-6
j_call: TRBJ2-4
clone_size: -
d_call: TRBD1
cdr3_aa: CASSSGQGKLAKNIQYF
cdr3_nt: TGTGCCAGCAGCTCCGGACAGGGAAAACTAGCCAAAAACATTCAGTACTTC

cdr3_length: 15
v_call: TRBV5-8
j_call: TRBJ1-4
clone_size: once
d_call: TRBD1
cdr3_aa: CASSRGDRVPGKLFF
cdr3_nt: TGTGCCAGCAGCAGGGGCGACAGGGTTCCGGGAAAACTGTTTTTT

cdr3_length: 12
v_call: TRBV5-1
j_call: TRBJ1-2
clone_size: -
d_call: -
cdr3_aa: CASSMGAYGYTF
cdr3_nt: TGCGCCAGCAGCATGGGCGCTTATGGCTACACCTTC

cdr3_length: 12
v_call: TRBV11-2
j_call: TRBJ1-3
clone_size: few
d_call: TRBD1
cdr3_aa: CATQGAGNTIYF
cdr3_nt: TGTGCGACCCAGGGGGCTGGAAACACCATATATTTT

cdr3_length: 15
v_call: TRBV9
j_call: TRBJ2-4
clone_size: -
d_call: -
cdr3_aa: CASSAQGKERNIQYF
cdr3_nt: TGTGCCAGCAGCGCCCAGGGGAAGGAGAGAAACATTCAGTACTTC

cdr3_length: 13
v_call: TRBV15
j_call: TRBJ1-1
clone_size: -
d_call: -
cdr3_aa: CATSTSRDTEAFF
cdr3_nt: TGTGCCACCAGCACCAGTCGGGACACTGAAGCTTTCTTT

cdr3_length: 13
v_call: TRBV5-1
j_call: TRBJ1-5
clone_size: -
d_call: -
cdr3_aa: CASSRDSNQPQHF
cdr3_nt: TGCGCCAGCAGCAGAGATAGCAATCAGCCCCAGCATTTT

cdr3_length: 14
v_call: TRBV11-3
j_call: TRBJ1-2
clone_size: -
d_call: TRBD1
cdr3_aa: CASSPVGQGGGYTF
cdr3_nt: TGTGCCAGCAGCCCAGTAGGACAGGGGGGAGGCTACACCTTC

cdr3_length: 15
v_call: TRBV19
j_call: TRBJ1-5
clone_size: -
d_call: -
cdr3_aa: CASNPLQHSNQPQHF
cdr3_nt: TGTGCCAGTAACCCCCTGCAACATAGCAATCAGCCCCAGCATTTT

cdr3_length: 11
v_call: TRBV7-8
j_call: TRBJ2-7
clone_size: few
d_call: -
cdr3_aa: CASSVFGEQYF
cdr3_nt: TGTGCCAGCAGCGTCTTCGGTGAGCAGTACTTC

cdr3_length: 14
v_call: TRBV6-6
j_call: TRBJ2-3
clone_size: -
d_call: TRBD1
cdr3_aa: CASSPRQGVDTQYF
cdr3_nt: TGTGCCAGCAGTCCAAGACAGGGTGTAGATACGCAGTATTTT

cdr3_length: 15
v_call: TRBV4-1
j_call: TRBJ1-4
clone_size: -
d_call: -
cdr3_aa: CASSQVGTRNEKLFF
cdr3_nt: TGCGCCAGCAGCCAAGTAGGGACAAGGAACGAAAAACTGTTTTTT

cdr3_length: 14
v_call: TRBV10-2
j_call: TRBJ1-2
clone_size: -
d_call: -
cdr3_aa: CASSELRTAYGYTF
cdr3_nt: TGCGCCAGCAGTGAGCTCAGGACAGCCTATGGCTACACCTTC

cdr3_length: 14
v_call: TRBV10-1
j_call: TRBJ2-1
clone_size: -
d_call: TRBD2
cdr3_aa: CASASGGDYNEQFF
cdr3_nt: TGCGCCAGCGCTAGCGGGGGGGACTACAATGAGCAGTTCTTC

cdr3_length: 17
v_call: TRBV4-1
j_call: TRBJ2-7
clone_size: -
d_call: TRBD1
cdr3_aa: CASSQAIGTGLYSEQYF
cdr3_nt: TGCGCCAGCAGCCAAGCGATAGGGACAGGACTCTACTCAGAGCAGTACTTC

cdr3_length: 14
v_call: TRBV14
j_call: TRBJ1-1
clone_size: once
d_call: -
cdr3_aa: CASSRNNYGTEAFF
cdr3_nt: TGTGCCAGCAGCCGGAATAATTACGGGACTGAAGCTTTCTTT

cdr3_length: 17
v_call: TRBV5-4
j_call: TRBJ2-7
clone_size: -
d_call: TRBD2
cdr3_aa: CASSLGLAGWSSYEQYF
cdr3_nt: TGTGCCAGCAGCTTGGGACTAGCGGGCTGGAGCTCCTACGAGCAGTACTTC

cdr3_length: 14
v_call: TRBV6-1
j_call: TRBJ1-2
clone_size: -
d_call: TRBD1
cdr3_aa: CASSPPTGSYGYTF
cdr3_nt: TGTGCCAGCAGTCCACCGACAGGGTCCTATGGCTACACCTTC

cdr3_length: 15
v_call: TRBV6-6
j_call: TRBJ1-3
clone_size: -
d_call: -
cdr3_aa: CASVRTGTSGNTIYF
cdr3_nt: TGTGCCAGCGTCAGAACAGGGACCTCTGGAAACACCATATATTTT

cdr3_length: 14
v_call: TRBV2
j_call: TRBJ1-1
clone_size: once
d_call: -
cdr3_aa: CASSEAGARTEAFF
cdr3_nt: TGTGCCAGCAGTGAAGCGGGGGCGCGAACTGAAGCTTTCTTT

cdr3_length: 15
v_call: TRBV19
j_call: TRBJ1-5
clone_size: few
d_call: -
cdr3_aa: CASSIGQVENQPQHF
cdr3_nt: TGTGCCAGTAGTATAGGGCAGGTCGAGAATCAGCCCCAGCATTTT

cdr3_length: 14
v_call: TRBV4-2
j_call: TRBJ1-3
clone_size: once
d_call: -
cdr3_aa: CASSQAGDGNTIYF
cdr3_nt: TGTGCCAGCAGCCAAGCCGGTGATGGAAACACCATATATTTT

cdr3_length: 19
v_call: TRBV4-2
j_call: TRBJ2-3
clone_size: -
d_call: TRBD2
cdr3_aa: CASSQDLHRASGNRDTQYF
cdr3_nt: TGTGCCAGCAGCCAAGACCTCCATCGGGCTAGCGGGAATCGAGATACGCAGTATTTT

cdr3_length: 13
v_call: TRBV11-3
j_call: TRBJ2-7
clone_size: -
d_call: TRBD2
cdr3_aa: CASSLVRGGEQYF
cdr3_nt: TGTGCCAGCAGCTTAGTGCGGGGGGGAGAGCAGTACTTC

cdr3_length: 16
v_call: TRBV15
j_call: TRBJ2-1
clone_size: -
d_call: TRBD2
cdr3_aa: CATSRRTSGGADEQFF
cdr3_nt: TGTGCCACCAGCAGACGGACTAGCGGGGGGGCCGATGAGCAGTTCTTC

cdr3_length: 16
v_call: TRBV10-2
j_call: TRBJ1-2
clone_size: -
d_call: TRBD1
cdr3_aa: CASSDYRGQTNYGYTF
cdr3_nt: TGCGCCAGCAGTGATTACCGGGGACAGACCAACTATGGCTACACCTTC

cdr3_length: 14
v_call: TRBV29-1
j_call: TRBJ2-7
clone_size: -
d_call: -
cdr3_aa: CSVAGVLALHEQYF
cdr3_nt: TGCAGCGTTGCCGGGGTACTAGCTCTCCACGAGCAGTACTTC